This TCR beta chain is from a study of CD8 T cells in ankylosing spondylitis. Study-level results: Disease-linked clones bore a CD8+ phenotype and were relatively rare in peripheral blood. Earlier literature documents some of the motif variants in reactive arthritis synovial fluid and blood. From matched ankylosing spondylitis synovial fluid, disease-linked clones were reportedly recovered at significantly enriched levels.

TCRdb re-analysed the 5' RACE reads in MiXCR, keeping a single row per CDR3 protein. The sample records approximately 200,000 distinct CDR3 sequences, more than 10% being singletons. Turning to this clonotype: Its antigen is unidentified.

The CDR3 loop spans 12 amino acids. Trimming at V came to 3 bases and at J to 9 bases, leaving 2 bases not matched to a gene. The germline V gene encodes CDR1 SEHNR and CDR2 FQNEAQ (reference sequence). The sequenced sample consisted of blood, either unsorted or a sorted T cell fraction (not recorded which). The chain has TRBV7-9 and TRBJ2-4, with 7 positions matching TRBD2. The receptor comes from a male donor with ankylosing spondylitis or in good health (not recorded which). The CDR3 DNA reads TGTGCCAGCAGCTTGGGAGGGGTCATTCAGTACTTC. Protein: CASSLGGVIQYF.